These T cell receptor beta chains were read from a single sample in a study of cytomegalovirus exposure and HLA in healthy donors. This table comes from immunoSEQ multiplex PCR, and its TCRdb copy is limited to in-frame clones, with some not included. The sample contains 120,000 or so clones, 15% to 20% of which appear only once. Input material: PBMCs. The receptors shown here come from a female donor in good health and CMV-seropositive. The conserved cysteine and the conserved F or W are not part of the CDR3 here. Each record gives: V gene, J gene, CDR3 protein.

>TRBV29-1|TRBJ2-5
SVAGGPDQETQY
>TRBV4-2|TRBJ2-1
ASSRGLAGGHEQF
>TRBV29-1|TRBJ1-4
SGRQTATNEKLF
>TRBV9|TRBJ2-3
ASSDRADTQY
>TRBV27|TRBJ2-7
ASSPLGQVNYEQY
>TRBV15|TRBJ1-5
AAGPGSNQPQH
>TRBV7-6|TRBJ1-2
ASSLRGDGYT
>TRBV6-1|TRBJ1-2
ASSELRGEYGYT
>TRBV6-5|TRBJ1-2
ASSTKDRPYGYT
>TRBV4-2|TRBJ2-1
ASSQDGGSGRLSSYNEQF
>TRBV7-6|TRBJ2-7
ASSPGLASYYEQY
>TRBV6-6|TRBJ2-2
ASSPPGLTTGELF
>TRBV4-1|TRBJ1-3
ASSQEGGVSGNTIY
>TRBV19|TRBJ1-1
ASSIASNTEAF
>TRBV28|TRBJ2-7
ASSLTSGRKSYEQY
>TRBV6-5|TRBJ1-1
ASSYSRGNTEAF
>TRBV7-2|TRBJ2-2
ASSPDRGYGGELF
>TRBV4-2|TRBJ1-4
ASSHDGFQGNEKLF
>TRBV5-6|TRBJ2-4
ASSLSGISNIQY
>TRBV19|TRBJ1-6
ASSIAHPGGWNSPLH
>TRBV13|TRBJ2-1
ASSGWDRGNEQF
>TRBV4-2|TRBJ1-4
ASSQEVRGTNEKLF
>TRBV28|TRBJ1-2
ASSYRDGYT
>TRBV4-1|TRBJ2-2
ASSYHRGEYGGELF
>TRBV4-1|TRBJ2-3
ACGAFGLDTQY
>TRBV28|TRBJ2-7
ASSLSTGGVYEQY
>TRBV6-7|TRBJ1-1
ASSYTPGTEAF
>TRBV6-5|TRBJ1-1
ASSYDWTLMNTEAF
>TRBV19|TRBJ1-1
ASSIRTALSAF
>TRBV13|TRBJ2-2
ASSAGTGGAYGELF
>TRBV7-9|TRBJ2-1
ASSHPTGTGLYNEQF
>TRBV5-6|TRBJ1-6
ASSLGLLNSPLH
>TRBV15|TRBJ2-7
ATSRVLGGWYEQY
>TRBV30|TRBJ2-3
AWSVSGGSTDTQY
>TRBV9|TRBJ1-1
ASSVGQGSWTEAF
>TRBV5-8|TRBJ2-6
ASSLASSGANVLT
>TRBV19|TRBJ1-5
ASILFHQDSNQPQH
>TRBV6-5|TRBJ2-1
AATRPGSSYNEQF
>TRBV7-2|TRBJ2-3
ASSAQLGQGTDTQY
>TRBV4-3|TRBJ1-1
ASSRLTGTENTEAF
>TRBV10-2|TRBJ1-3
ASSDRAWSSGNTIY
>TRBV28|TRBJ1-5
ASSPLSRSQH
>TRBV4-3|TRBJ1-2
ASSQDLGGWNGYT
>TRBV6-1|TRBJ2-7
ASSEGGYADEQY
>TRBV28|TRBJ1-5
ASRRGGDSNQPQH
>TRBV28|TRBJ1-2
ASSLGQGYGYT
>TRBV4-3|TRBJ1-2
ASSQRTDYGYT
>TRBV28|TRBJ1-1
ASSLTRGQGEAF
>TRBV4-1|TRBJ1-1
ASSQRGGGMNTEAF
>TRBV10-3|TRBJ1-1
AISTPGTGGGGTEAF
>TRBV2|TRBJ2-5
ASRKPGLSTGETQY
>TRBV7-9|TRBJ2-1
ASSSPEAGTSGDNEQF